This TCR beta chain came from a study of blood T cells in healthy people across ages. It was with a sample-barcoded 5' primer and a J-beta primer mix that a second PCR of about 6 to 12 cycles was run. Each CDR3 protein gets one entry after TCRdb re-called the 5' RACE reads with MiXCR. The data show roughly 1.5 million distinct CDR3 sequences, around 40% seen once. Turning to this clonotype: Antigen: not known.

Study-wide results and caveats: Versus aged donors, long-lived donors had higher diversity and more naive CD4+ cells.

The sequence derives from a woman aged 18-29 years in good health. Sequences were obtained from blood.

CDR3 sequence reads: CASSQDPRSTNEKLFF. CDR3 coding DNA: TGCGCCAGCAGCCAAGATCCGAGGTCAACTAATGAAAAACTGTTTTTT. This chain uses TRBV4-3 with TRBJ1-4; D not certain. CDR1 and CDR2 (germline): LGHNA, YSLEER. V was shortened by 0 bases and J by 0 bases, with 8 bases between the two germline ends. This CDR3 contains 16 residues.